This is a list of T cell receptor beta chains from one sample in a study of cytomegalovirus exposure and HLA in healthy donors. Some clones are missing from TCRdb's copy, which holds only in-frame ones; the method was immunoSEQ multiplex PCR. The sample table sets out about 70,000 clones. Sequencing used PBMCs. The source is a female donor in good health and CMV-seropositive. The CDR3 runs from the conserved cysteine through the conserved F or W. D genes are given only for firm matches. For some rows the clone size is stated as once, few or many, or as a class when expanded; others skip it.

d_call: TRBD1
clone_size: -
v_call: TRBV4-1
j_call: TRBJ2-3
cdr3_nt: TGCGCCAGCAGCCGTACCGGGACAGGACTCTCGGGGGCAGATACGCAGTATTTT
cdr3_aa: CASSRTGTGLSGADTQYF

d_call: -
clone_size: -
v_call: TRBV6-6
j_call: TRBJ1-2
cdr3_nt: TGTGCCAGCAGGACCGGGACTTCGAACTATGGCTACACCTTC
cdr3_aa: CASRTGTSNYGYTF

d_call: TRBD1
clone_size: -
v_call: TRBV19
j_call: TRBJ1-6
cdr3_nt: TGTGCCAGTAGTAAACCGCCACGGACAGGGAAGAGCTCCTATAATTCACCCCTCCACTTT
cdr3_aa: CASSKPPRTGKSSYNSPLHF

d_call: -
clone_size: -
v_call: TRBV30
j_call: TRBJ1-2
cdr3_nt: TGTGCCTGGAGCCCCGGACAGTATAACTATGGCTACACCTTC
cdr3_aa: CAWSPGQYNYGYTF

d_call: -
clone_size: -
v_call: TRBV28
j_call: TRBJ2-2
cdr3_nt: TGTGCCAGCATTCTCAGCGGTACGAACACCGGGGAGCTGTTTTTT
cdr3_aa: CASILSGTNTGELFF

d_call: TRBD1
clone_size: -
v_call: TRBV6-1
j_call: TRBJ1-1
cdr3_nt: TGTGCCAGCAGTGAAGTCAGGGGGTACACTGAAGCTTTCTTT
cdr3_aa: CASSEVRGYTEAFF

d_call: -
clone_size: -
v_call: TRBV4-1
j_call: TRBJ1-1
cdr3_nt: TGCGCCAGCAGCCAGGGTCTAGTGAACACTGAAGCTTTCTTT
cdr3_aa: CASSQGLVNTEAFF

d_call: -
clone_size: -
v_call: TRBV5-5
j_call: TRBJ2-1
cdr3_nt: TGTGCCAGCAGCTTGGTGGACTCCTTATACAATGAGCAGTTCTTC
cdr3_aa: CASSLVDSLYNEQFF

d_call: TRBD1
clone_size: medium-sized
v_call: TRBV4-3
j_call: TRBJ2-7
cdr3_nt: TGCGCCAGCAGCCGAGACAGGGAAGTCGCCGAGCAGTACTTC
cdr3_aa: CASSRDREVAEQYF

d_call: -
clone_size: -
v_call: TRBV15
j_call: TRBJ2-1
cdr3_nt: TGTGCCACCAGAGGGGGGACAGACTACTACAATGAGCAGTTCTTC
cdr3_aa: CATRGGTDYYNEQFF

d_call: TRBD2
clone_size: -
v_call: TRBV6-5
j_call: TRBJ2-7
cdr3_nt: TGTGCCAGCAGTTACTCGAGGCTAGCGGAATACGAGCAGTACTTC
cdr3_aa: CASSYSRLAEYEQYF

d_call: TRBD1
clone_size: -
v_call: TRBV5-1
j_call: TRBJ2-7
cdr3_nt: TGCGCCAGCAGACCTAACCAACAGGGGGCTTTCTCCGAGCAGTACTTC
cdr3_aa: CASRPNQQGAFSEQYF

d_call: -
clone_size: -
v_call: TRBV28
j_call: TRBJ2-7
cdr3_nt: TGTGCCAGCAGTTTCGCAAGGTTGGGCGGGGGCCTCTACGAGCAGTACTTC
cdr3_aa: CASSFARLGGGLYEQYF

d_call: -
clone_size: -
v_call: TRBV10-3
j_call: TRBJ2-5
cdr3_nt: TGTGCCATCAGTGACCGGTACCAAGAGACCCAGTACTTC
cdr3_aa: CAISDRYQETQYF

d_call: -
clone_size: -
v_call: TRBV6-1
j_call: TRBJ2-2
cdr3_nt: TGTGCCAGCAGTGAAACACAGGGGAACACCGGGGAGCTGTTTTTT
cdr3_aa: CASSETQGNTGELFF

d_call: -
clone_size: -
v_call: TRBV19
j_call: TRBJ1-1
cdr3_nt: TGTGCCAGTCATAGAACCATGAACACTGAAGCTTTCTTT
cdr3_aa: CASHRTMNTEAFF

d_call: -
clone_size: -
v_call: TRBV28
j_call: TRBJ2-3
cdr3_nt: TGTGCCAGCGCAGAGGTGTCGGCAGATACGCAGTATTTT
cdr3_aa: CASAEVSADTQYF

d_call: -
clone_size: -
v_call: TRBV11-2
j_call: TRBJ2-7
cdr3_nt: TGTGCCAGCAGCTTAGGTTCCACAGTATACGAGCAGTACTTC
cdr3_aa: CASSLGSTVYEQYF

d_call: TRBD2
clone_size: -
v_call: TRBV6-5
j_call: TRBJ2-5
cdr3_nt: TGTGCCAGCAGTTACTCAGGGGAGGGAGAGACCCAGTACTTC
cdr3_aa: CASSYSGEGETQYF

d_call: TRBD1
clone_size: -
v_call: TRBV6-5
j_call: TRBJ2-7
cdr3_nt: TGTGCCAGCAGCGCCCGGACAGGGAGCTCCTACGAGCAGTACTTC
cdr3_aa: CASSARTGSSYEQYF

d_call: -
clone_size: -
v_call: TRBV7-6
j_call: TRBJ1-6
cdr3_nt: TGTGCCAGCAGCCCAGACAGCAGTAATTCACCCCTCCACTTT
cdr3_aa: CASSPDSSNSPLHF

d_call: -
clone_size: -
v_call: TRBV13
j_call: TRBJ2-7
cdr3_nt: TGTGCCAGCAGCTTAGGCAGACTTACCTCCTACGAGCAGTACTTC
cdr3_aa: CASSLGRLTSYEQYF